The source of this TCR beta chain is a study of blood T cell repertoires in COVID-19. On the study more broadly: Donors in the United States, Italy and Spain gave samples during acute or convalescent COVID-19. PBMCs, B-cell-depleted T cells, or T cells provided the cDNA or gDNA that made up the material.

The authors' processing: By means of reference gene primer amplification, nucleated cell counts were estimated. Data came from immunoSEQ multiplex PCR; TCRdb stores just in-frame clones and leaves some out. V and J calls and clone size are given by that table; D and trimming were obtained from the DNA. This table has over 70,000 clones, roughly 80% appearing once. Per germline, CDR1 LNHNV and CDR2 YYDKDF (reference sequence). The CDR3 runs to 17 residues. V shed 3 bases and J 4 bases; nucleotides not matched to a gene: 12. There are a few counts of this clone. This clonotype was sampled from a human donor in a cohort sampled during active COVID-19. Sequencing was done on a sample of peripheral blood. The chain recombines TRBV15 with TRBJ1-3, with 7 positions matching TRBD1. The CDR3 is CATSRSQIQGIGNTIYF. CDR3 coding DNA: TGTGCCACCAGCAGGTCCCAGATACAGGGGATCGGAAACACCATATATTTT. The full variable domain, with the rest looked up from reference TRBV15 and TRBJ1-3, is DAMVIQNPRYQVTQFGKPVTLSCSQTLNHNVMYWYQQKSSQAPKLLFHYYDKDFNNEADTPDNFQSRRPNTSFCFLDIRSPGLGDTAMYLCATSRSQIQGIGNTIYFGEGSWLTVV.